This T cell receptor (beta chain) originates from a study of tumor and adjacent non-tumor tissue in lung cancer. Remarks on this clonotype: Sequence at one end of the junction differs from germline and may be a read error.

Germline CDR1 is SGHAT and CDR2 is FQNNGV. This CDR3 is 14 amino acids long. Three rounds of nested PCR, following a modified ARM-PCR protocol, produced the TCRbeta library. TCRdb re-called the multiplex PCR reads through MiXCR, storing one row per CDR3 protein. Found here are 200,000 or so distinct CDR3 sequences, about two thirds of them singletons; the top ten hold 25%. This sample's RNA came from whole unsorted tissue. Chemotherapy-naive patients with new lung cancer underwent thoracic surgery in China, August–late 2014. This rearrangement joins TRBV11-2 to TRBJ2-3; D ambiguous. The sequencing sample was made of lung tumor tissue. This TCR was sampled from a man in his fifties or sixties with non-small cell lung cancer. CDR3 DNA sequence: TGTGTCAGCAGCTTAAACCTGATCACAGATACGCAGTATTTT. Translated, it gives CVSSLNLITDTQYF.